This T cell receptor (beta chain) was obtained from a study of shared clonotypes between healthy human individuals. The study's findings and limits: Only blood samples were collected, and tissue repertoires likely differ.

It was CD45RO-negative cells, positively selected for CCR7, that made up naive CD8 cells, with terminally differentiated effector memory CD45RA+ cells excluded. This was a deep-level run. In replicate PCRs of sorted subsets, roughly 210 ng DNA, approximately 32,000 T cell genomes, was used. The table came from immunoSEQ multiplex PCR; TCRdb's copy has only in-frame clones and leaves some out. The repertoire consists of about 2.1 million clones, with 93% occurring once and the leading ten covering about 1.5%. In the case of this clone: Its antigen is unidentified.

The CDR3 runs to 17 residues. V lost 1 base and J lost 7; bases outside the gene matches: 8. Germline V gene lookup returns CDR1 SGHAT and CDR2 FQNNGV. This sequence was found in a man aged 18 to 29 in good health. Some clones in this sample may be carry-over from other donors' samples. The sample comprised naive CD8+ T cells from PBMCs. The chain is built from TRBV11-2 and TRBJ2-1; 12 bases agree with TRBD2. The CDR3 sequence: CASSLGLAGGRWNEQFF. The CDR3 bases are TGTGCCAGCAGCTTAGGCCTAGCGGGAGGGAGGTGGAATGAGCAGTTCTTC.